Listed below are T cell receptor beta chains from one sample, sequenced in a study of blood T cells in healthy people across ages. TCRdb recomputed calls from the 5' RACE reads with MiXCR, one row per CDR3 protein. The sample has about 1.4 million distinct CDR3 sequences, approximately 60% seen once. The sample was blood. The receptors originated from a man between 18 and 29 years old in good health. The CDR3 runs from the conserved cysteine through the conserved F or W. D genes are given only for firm matches. Clone size is shown for a subset of rows, as once, few, many or a class of expanded clone.

v_call: TRBV29-1; clone_size: once; d_call: .; j_call: TRBJ1-1; cdr3_aa: CSVRIGARDTEAFF; cdr3_nt: TGCAGCGTCCGTATAGGTGCGAGGGACACTGAAGCTTTCTTT
v_call: TRBV11-3; clone_size: .; d_call: .; j_call: TRBJ2-1; cdr3_aa: CASSLETWTEYNEQFF; cdr3_nt: TGTGCCAGCAGCTTAGAAACGTGGACAGAGTACAATGAGCAGTTCTTC
v_call: TRBV6-1; clone_size: few; d_call: .; j_call: TRBJ2-5; cdr3_aa: CASSEGQGQETQYF; cdr3_nt: TGTGCCAGCAGTGAAGGACAAGGGCAAGAGACCCAGTACTTC
v_call: TRBV27; clone_size: .; d_call: TRBD2; j_call: TRBJ2-1; cdr3_aa: CASSIKTSGKYNEQFF; cdr3_nt: TGTGCCAGCAGTATAAAGACTAGCGGGAAATACAATGAGCAGTTCTTC
v_call: TRBV29-1; clone_size: .; d_call: TRBD2; j_call: TRBJ2-5; cdr3_aa: CSVVRLRLAGEETQYF; cdr3_nt: TGCAGCGTTGTGCGACTCCGGCTAGCGGGAGAAGAGACCCAGTACTTC
v_call: TRBV4-1; clone_size: .; d_call: TRBD2; j_call: TRBJ2-7; cdr3_aa: CASSQVGSGTGEQYF; cdr3_nt: TGCGCCAGCAGCCAAGTTGGTAGCGGGACTGGAGAGCAGTACTTC
v_call: TRBV6-6; clone_size: .; d_call: TRBD2; j_call: TRBJ2-7; cdr3_aa: CASSHRETSGSHEQYF; cdr3_nt: TGTGCCAGCAGCCACCGCGAGACTAGCGGGAGCCACGAGCAGTACTTC
v_call: TRBV29-1; clone_size: .; d_call: TRBD2; j_call: TRBJ2-1; cdr3_aa: CSVGTLAGALNEQFF; cdr3_nt: TGCAGCGTCGGGACTCTAGCGGGGGCCCTCAATGAGCAGTTCTTC
v_call: TRBV4-2; clone_size: .; d_call: TRBD2; j_call: TRBJ2-6; cdr3_aa: CASSQVASGGHSGANVLTF; cdr3_nt: TGTGCCAGCAGCCAAGTGGCTAGCGGGGGCCACTCTGGGGCCAACGTCCTGACTTTC
v_call: TRBV20-1; clone_size: few; d_call: .; j_call: TRBJ2-7; cdr3_aa: CSARPRLEGFYEQYF; cdr3_nt: TGCAGTGCTAGACCGAGATTAGAGGGATTCTACGAGCAGTACTTC
v_call: TRBV11-2; clone_size: .; d_call: TRBD2; j_call: TRBJ2-4; cdr3_aa: CASSLGGGGAAKNIQYF; cdr3_nt: TGTGCCAGCAGCTTAGGGGGCGGGGGGGCCGCCAAAAACATTCAGTACTTC
v_call: TRBV15; clone_size: few; d_call: .; j_call: TRBJ2-1; cdr3_aa: CATSRERASYNEQFF; cdr3_nt: TGTGCCACCAGCAGAGAAAGGGCTAGCTACAATGAGCAGTTCTTC
v_call: TRBV25-1; clone_size: .; d_call: .; j_call: TRBJ2-7; cdr3_aa: CASSELHYEQYF; cdr3_nt: TGTGCCAGCAGTGAATTACACTACGAGCAGTACTTC
v_call: TRBV20-1; clone_size: few; d_call: .; j_call: TRBJ2-5; cdr3_aa: CSARDPGQETQYF; cdr3_nt: TGCAGTGCTAGAGATCCCGGCCAAGAGACCCAGTACTTC
v_call: TRBV20-1; clone_size: .; d_call: .; j_call: TRBJ2-5; cdr3_aa: CSARDQGAAFLQETQYF; cdr3_nt: TGCAGTGCTAGAGATCAGGGAGCGGCCTTTTTACAAGAGACCCAGTACTTC
v_call: TRBV5-5; clone_size: .; d_call: TRBD1; j_call: TRBJ1-1; cdr3_aa: CASSFSTGAHTEAFF; cdr3_nt: TGTGCCAGCAGCTTTTCGACAGGGGCACACACTGAAGCTTTCTTT
v_call: TRBV20-1; clone_size: .; d_call: .; j_call: TRBJ2-1; cdr3_aa: CSARDLGAMEQFF; cdr3_nt: TGCAGTGCTAGAGATTTGGGCGCTATGGAGCAGTTCTTC
v_call: TRBV4-1; clone_size: .; d_call: TRBD2; j_call: TRBJ2-5; cdr3_aa: CASSQPGGQETQYF; cdr3_nt: TGCGCCAGCAGCCAACCGGGGGGTCAAGAGACCCAGTACTTC
v_call: TRBV20-1; clone_size: .; d_call: .; j_call: TRBJ2-5; cdr3_aa: CSAEDRSEETQYF; cdr3_nt: TGCAGTGCAGAAGACAGGTCCGAGGAGACCCAGTACTTC
v_call: TRBV4-1; clone_size: .; d_call: TRBD2; j_call: TRBJ2-1; cdr3_aa: CASSHPGLAEISYNEQFF; cdr3_nt: TGCGCCAGCAGCCACCCGGGACTAGCGGAAATCTCCTACAATGAGCAGTTCTTC
v_call: TRBV6-6; clone_size: .; d_call: .; j_call: TRBJ2-7; cdr3_aa: CASSRLVGTQLYEQYF; cdr3_nt: TGTGCCAGCAGCCGTTTGGTCGGGACACAGCTCTACGAGCAGTACTTC
v_call: TRBV27; clone_size: few; d_call: TRBD2; j_call: TRBJ2-5; cdr3_aa: CASSLLRGSQETQYF; cdr3_nt: TGTGCCAGCAGTTTACTGCGCGGGAGCCAAGAGACCCAGTACTTC